The TCR beta chain under discussion was sequenced for a study of CXCR3-negative and CXCR3-positive naive CD8 T cells. Study results and limitations: Diversity ran similarly high across both naive subsets but far lower in memory CD8+ cells. More hydrophobic TRB CDR3s were found in CXCR3-positive naive cells than in CXCR3-negative naive cells. It was found that naive subsets had comparable surface CD5, and TCR strength was inferred from TRB CDR3 properties.

Germline V CDR1 and CDR2: MDHEN, SYDVKM. The CDR3 runs to 15 residues. Preparation of TRB cDNA libraries relied on 5' RACE carrying UMI labels. TCRdb reprocessed the 5' RACE reads and keeps a single row for each CDR3 protein, giving no DNA. In all, the sample yields about 120,000 distinct CDR3 sequences. On this clonotype itself: Its target is not known.

Naive CD8+ T cells carried a CD45RO-CCR7+CD27+CD95- phenotype. This receptor was taken from a human donor in good health. Some clones in this sample may be carry-over from other donors' samples. The sequencing sample was made of naive CXCR3- CD8+ T cells from blood. Noted subset: CD45RO-CCR7+CD27+CD95- naive CD8+ T cells lacking CXCR3 (TNR3-). The V and J genes are TRBV28 and TRBJ2-1; TCRdb's D gene call, TRBD2, goes unchecked for lack of DNA. The CDR3: CASSLYSGKYNEQFF.